These 11 T cell receptor beta chains originate from one sample sequenced in a study of spatial heterogeneity in lung cancer. Time point defined: sample taken at primary tumor resection. The input material, whole RNA from tumor, nontumor lung or frozen PBMC, was sequenced unsorted. TCRdb passed the 5' RACE reads through MiXCR, listing each CDR3 protein once. The sample shows more than 75,000 distinct CDR3 sequences, roughly 12% of them seen only once. Sample: PBMCs, taken at surgery. The origin of the receptors is a male donor with early-stage non-small cell lung cancer.

In DNA form, the CDR3 reads TGCGCCAGCAGCTTGGAAGGGACTAGCGGACAAGAGACCCAGTACTTC. It codes for CASSLEGTSGQETQYF. The chain employs TRBV5-1 and TRBJ2-5; 11 bases match TRBD2. V was pared by 0 bases and J by 2 bases, with 3 bases of the junction left unmatched. Germline V CDR1 and CDR2: SGHRS, YFSETQ. The CDR3 runs to 16 residues.

J is TRBJ2-7 and V is TRBV5-1, with D possibly TRBD1 on 6 matching bases. The CDR3 is made up of 15 amino acids. The V end lost 0 bases, the J end lost 2 bases, and 12 bases lay between the germline ends. CDR1 is SGHRS, CDR2 YFSETQ, per germline. CDR3 loop: CASSLGGQFPYEQYF. For the CDR3, the DNA is TGCGCCAGCAGCTTGGGAGGACAGTTCCCCTACGAGCAGTACTTC.

The rearrangement joins TRBV10-2 to TRBJ1-2; D may be TRBD1 (5 bases). The CDR3 runs to 14 residues. The germline gives CDR1 WSHSY, CDR2 SAAADI. The V gene lost 6 bases and the J gene lost 4 bases, with 15 bases spanning the gap. CDR3 amino acids: CASRGRDAGYGYTF. For the CDR3, the DNA is TGCGCCAGCAGGGGCCGGGACGCAGGCTATGGCTACACCTTC.

This clonotype has at least ten counts. V and J are TRBV9 and TRBJ1-1; weak D call: TRBD1 (6 bases). V was pared by 0 bases and J by 0 bases, with 9 bases between. Germline lookup yields CDR1 SGDLS and CDR2 YYNGEE. The CDR3 loop spans 15 amino acids. The CDR3 DNA sequence: TGTGCCAGCAGCGTAGGAGGGGGAATGAACACTGAAGCTTTCTTT. Translating it yields CASSVGGGMNTEAFF. Full variable domain (outside the CDR3, taken from reference TRBV9 and TRBJ1-1): DSGVTQTPKHLITATGQRVTLRCSPRSGDLSVYWYQQSLDQGLQFLIQYYNGEERAKGNILERFSAQQFPDLHSELNLSSLELGDSALYFCASSVGGGMNTEAFFGQGTRLTVV.

The sample holds many counts of this clonotype. V usage is TRBV29-1 and J usage is TRBJ1-2; maybe TRBD1 (6 bases). Per germline, CDR1 SQVTM and CDR2 ANQGSEA. CDR3 size: 13 residues. V was cut by 7 bases and J by 6 bases, with 18 bases left in between. CDR3 bases: TGCAGCGCATGGACAGACGAGGCACATGGCTACACCTTC. Protein: CSAWTDEAHGYTF.

This clonotype was seen only a few times. This chain uses TRBV27 with TRBJ2-2; D gene unclear. There are 13 residues in the CDR3. Germline loops: CDR1 MNHEY, CDR2 SMNVEV (reference sequence). V lost 10 bases, J lost 0 bases, and 9 bases lay in between. The CDR3 reads CATRTANTGELFF. In DNA form, the CDR3 reads TGTGCCACCCGGACCGCGAACACCGGGGAGCTGTTTTTT.

This clonotype was counted a few times. V is TRBV20-1 and J is TRBJ2-3, with D possibly being TRBD2 (6 bases). Looked up from germline, CDR1 is DFQATT and CDR2 is SNEGSKA (reference sequence). The CDR3 extends over 13 amino acids. V dropped 5 bases and J dropped 2 bases, with 11 bases sitting between them. The chain's CDR3 is CSALGLNTDTQYF. Here the CDR3 DNA reads TGCAGTGCTTTGGGACTCAACACAGATACGCAGTATTTT.

V gene TRBV24-1 combines with J gene TRBJ2-5, with D possibly TRBD1 on 5 matching bases. This CDR3 comprises 15 residues. Germline CDR1 KGHDR, CDR2 SFDVKD. V was clipped by 1 base and J by 1 base, with 9 bases between them. CDR3 sequence: CATSDFTDTQETQYF. In DNA, the CDR3 is TGTGCCACCAGTGATTTCACGGACACCCAAGAGACCCAGTACTTC.

This clonotype was detected a few times. The chain is built from TRBV5-1 and TRBJ2-3; no definite D call. This CDR3 region has 14 residues. CDR1 is SGHRS, CDR2 YFSETQ, per germline. V was pared by 0 bases and J by 1 base, with 6 bases between. CDR3 sequence (DNA): TGCGCCAGCAGCTTGGGGCAACGCACAGATACGCAGTATTTT. It encodes CASSLGQRTDTQYF.

This clonotype was found a few times. The rearrangement uses TRBV29-1 and TRBJ1-1; D possibly corresponds to TRBD1 (5 bases). The CDR3 is 13 amino acids. Germline CDR1 reads SQVTM; CDR2 reads ANQGSEA. The ends were cut back, 5 bases at V and 5 bases at J, with 15 bases in the middle. CDR3 bases: TGCAGCGTTAAAGGTGCAGGGTATACTGAAGCTTTCTTT. Translated: CSVKGAGYTEAFF.

This clonotype was picked up many times. CDR3 in amino acids: CASSTGTSGGAGNIQYF. The CDR3 bases are TGTGCCAGCAGTACGGGGACTAGCGGGGGGGCAGGAAACATTCAGTACTTC. This sequence joins TRBV6-6 and TRBJ2-4, with 16 bases that match TRBD2. Trimming took 5 bases from V and 6 from J; bases not matched to a gene: 7. The V gene's germline CDR1 is MNHNY and CDR2 SVGAGI (reference sequence). CDR3 size: 17 residues.